The rows below give T cell receptor beta chains drawn from one sample of a study of cytotoxic CD8 clonotypes in ibrutinib-treated CLL. This table comes from immunoSEQ multiplex PCR, and its TCRdb copy is limited to in-frame clones, with some not included. The sample has about 15,000 clones, approximately 60% seen once. The source was PBMCs, collected before ibrutinib treatment. The receptors here all came from a human donor with chronic lymphocytic leukemia. Each CDR3 is given with its conserved first and last residue. Each record gives: J gene, D gene, clone size, CDR3 length, V gene, CDR3 protein, CDR3 DNA. The D gene is left open where the match is weak. Rows may omit the clone size; those that give it use once, few, many or a size class.

TRBJ2-5 NA NA 13 TRBV6-6 CASSQRVDRTQYF TGTGCCAGCAGTCAACGGGTTGATCGGACCCAGTACTTC
TRBJ2-1 TRBD1 few 15 TRBV5-1 CASSLGGTEHNEQFF TGCGCCAGCAGCTTGGGAGGGACAGAACACAATGAGCAGTTCTTC
TRBJ1-6 NA few 13 TRBV2 CASRTGGWSPLHF TGTGCCAGCAGGACGGGGGGGTGGTCACCCCTCCACTTT
TRBJ2-1 TRBD1 NA 16 TRBV5-1 CASSPTGGESVYEQFF TGCGCCAGCAGCCCGACAGGGGGGGAATCGGTTTATGAGCAGTTCTTC
TRBJ2-7 TRBD1 NA 15 TRBV6-5 CASRGTGRKSVEQYF TGTGCCAGCAGGGGGACAGGGAGAAAGTCGGTCGAGCAGTACTTC
TRBJ1-2 NA medium-sized 18 TRBV18 CASSPQTNDGSPNYGYTF TGTGCCAGCTCACCCCAGACAAACGACGGATCCCCTAACTATGGCTACACCTTC
TRBJ1-2 NA NA 18 TRBV7-9 CASSGSLGSLTGWGGYTF TGTGCCAGCAGCGGTAGCCTGGGCAGTCTGACAGGATGGGGTGGCTACACCTTC
TRBJ1-5 NA NA 14 TRBV7-2 CASSLALSYQPQHF TGTGCCAGCAGCTTAGCCCTATCGTATCAGCCCCAGCATTTT
TRBJ1-6 TRBD1 NA 17 TRBV27 CASSFRRGRSYNSPLHF TGTGCCAGCAGTTTTCGCAGGGGGCGTTCCTATAATTCACCCCTCCACTTT
TRBJ1-1 NA NA 14 TRBV6-5 CASSLSLMNTEAFF TGTGCCAGCAGTCTCAGCCTAATGAACACTGAAGCTTTCTTT
TRBJ2-5 TRBD1 NA 11 TRBV7-2 CASSQGQVQYF TGTGCCAGCAGCCAGGGACAGGTCCAGTACTTC
TRBJ1-4 TRBD1 NA 15 TRBV29-1 CSVAQYETGREKLFF TGCAGCGTCGCCCAGTACGAGACAGGGCGTGAAAAACTGTTTTTT
TRBJ2-3 TRBD2 NA 15 TRBV27 CASSFAGGVADTQYF TGTGCCAGCAGTTTCGCGGGAGGGGTCGCAGATACGCAGTATTTT
TRBJ2-5 NA NA 18 TRBV5-4 CASSLAGREWLKRETQYF TGTGCCAGCAGCTTGGCTGGACGGGAGTGGCTCAAGCGAGAGACCCAGTACTTC
TRBJ1-2 NA NA 12 TRBV18 CASSSRGQAYTF TGTGCCAGCTCCAGCCGGGGGCAGGCCTACACCTTC
TRBJ2-1 TRBD2 NA 18 TRBV5-6 CASTDFSLGRERRDEQFF TGTGCCAGCACCGATTTTTCCCTCGGGCGGGAGAGGCGTGATGAGCAGTTCTTC
TRBJ1-4 NA NA 14 TRBV15 CATSLGGLNEKLFF TGTGCCACCAGCCTTGGGGGGTTAAATGAAAAACTGTTTTTT
TRBJ1-2 NA NA 11 TRBV29-1 CSVDLPYGYTF TGCAGCGTTGATCTGCCCTATGGCTACACCTTC
TRBJ1-5 NA few 13 TRBV5-1 CASSLDNYQPQHF TGCGCCAGCAGCTTGGACAACTATCAGCCCCAGCATTTT
TRBJ2-5 TRBD1 NA 14 TRBV10-3 CAISALGQGETQYF TGTGCCATCAGCGCCCTAGGACAGGGTGAGACCCAGTACTTC
TRBJ2-1 TRBD2 NA 12 TRBV28 CASSTKRERQFF TGTGCCAGCAGCACTAAGCGGGAGCGACAGTTCTTC
TRBJ1-2 NA NA 14 TRBV5-1 CASSLGVRGTGYTF TGCGCCAGCAGCTTGGGGGTTCGGGGAACTGGCTACACCTTC
TRBJ1-5 NA NA 17 TRBV19 CASSALPTGRHHQPQHF TGTGCCAGTAGTGCACTCCCGACAGGTCGACATCATCAGCCCCAGCATTTT
TRBJ2-1 NA NA 10 TRBV7-9 CASSFGEQFF TGTGCCAGCAGCTTCGGTGAGCAGTTCTTC
TRBJ1-2 NA NA 15 TRBV4-2 CASSGQGVEFYGYTF TGTGCCAGCAGCGGGCAGGGCGTGGAGTTTTATGGCTACACCTTC
TRBJ2-2 TRBD2 NA 17 TRBV11-3 CASSSAKGTSGTGELFF TGTGCCAGCAGCTCGGCTAAGGGGACTAGCGGCACCGGGGAGCTGTTTTTT
TRBJ2-5 NA NA 13 TRBV5-4 CASSPSNQETQYF TGTGCCAGCAGCCCTAGCAACCAAGAGACCCAGTACTTC
TRBJ1-1 NA few 12 TRBV6-1 CASSELAPEAFF TGTGCCAGCAGTGAGTTGGCGCCTGAAGCTTTCTTT
TRBJ2-3 TRBD2 NA 17 TRBV4-1 CASSQTSSGGAIDTQYF TGCGCCAGCAGCCAAACTTCTAGCGGGGGGGCGATAGATACGCAGTATTTT
TRBJ1-3 NA NA 14 TRBV19 CASTSTGGGNTIYF TGTGCCAGTACCAGTACTGGGGGAGGAAACACCATATATTTT
TRBJ1-2 NA NA 11 TRBV6-5 CASRTGYGYTF TGTGCCAGCAGGACAGGCTATGGCTACACCTTC
TRBJ2-5 NA NA 14 TRBV7-2 CASSPRTAQETQYF TGTGCCAGCAGCCCTAGGACAGCTCAAGAGACCCAGTACTTC
TRBJ2-1 TRBD2 NA 13 TRBV6-1 CASSVRTSGGQFF TGTGCCAGCAGTGTCCGTACTAGCGGGGGGCAGTTCTTC
TRBJ2-1 NA NA 15 TRBV28 CASSLPQGSYNEQFF TGTGCCAGCAGTTTACCTCAGGGTTCCTACAATGAGCAGTTCTTC
TRBJ2-1 NA NA 13 TRBV5-1 CASSTRRDNEQFF TGCGCCAGCTCCACACGTAGAGACAATGAGCAGTTCTTC
TRBJ1-5 TRBD1 NA 17 TRBV6-1 CASSVGTGGNSNQPQHF TGTGCCAGCAGTGTCGGGACAGGGGGGAATAGCAATCAGCCCCAGCATTTT
TRBJ2-1 TRBD2 NA 14 TRBV29-1 CSTLGGFGDNEQFF TGCAGCACCCTGGGGGGGTTCGGAGACAATGAGCAGTTCTTC
TRBJ2-3 NA NA 15 TRBV6-5 CASSPRDTRTDTQYF TGTGCCAGCAGTCCCCGGGACACTCGCACAGATACGCAGTATTTT
TRBJ1-5 NA few 15 TRBV28 CASGKRRAWTQSQHF TGTGCCAGCGGGAAGAGGAGGGCCTGGACCCAGTCCCAGCATTTT
TRBJ1-5 NA few 12 TRBV10-3 CAISESNQPQHF TGTGCCATCAGTGAGTCTAATCAGCCCCAGCATTTT
TRBJ2-3 NA NA 14 TRBV18 CASSPNWSTDTQYF TGTGCCAGCTCACCTAATTGGAGCACAGATACGCAGTATTTT
TRBJ2-2 NA NA 21 TRBV28 CASSLTGIRKDSVRNTGELFF TGTGCCAGCAGTTTAACGGGGATCCGCAAAGATTCGGTCCGGAACACCGGGGAGCTGTTTTTT
TRBJ2-3 TRBD2 few 13 TRBV5-1 CASTTSGMVTQYF TGCGCCAGCACAACTAGCGGGATGGTGACGCAGTATTTT
TRBJ2-2 TRBD1 once 20 TRBV28 CASSYLTPLGRGPNTGELFF TGTGCCAGCAGCTACCTAACACCCTTGGGCAGGGGGCCTAACACCGGGGAGCTGTTTTTT
TRBJ1-5 NA few 16 TRBV5-1 CASSLDGTDYNQPQHF TGCGCCAGCAGCTTGGACGGGACGGACTATAATCAGCCCCAGCATTTT
TRBJ2-1 TRBD2 NA 16 TRBV7-2 CASSPLAGVSYNEQFF TGTGCCAGCAGCCCGCTAGCGGGGGTCTCCTACAATGAGCAGTTCTTC
TRBJ2-1 NA few 14 TRBV6-5 CASSYSAGRNEQFF TGTGCCAGCAGTTACTCGGCAGGTCGCAATGAGCAGTTCTTC
TRBJ2-1 TRBD1 NA 15 TRBV28 CASSPRTGKGDEQFF TGTGCCAGCAGCCCCCGGACAGGGAAGGGGGATGAGCAGTTCTTC
TRBJ2-5 TRBD2 once 15 TRBV7-2 CASSLVRGFQETQYF TGTGCCAGCAGCTTAGTGCGGGGGTTCCAAGAGACCCAGTACTTC
TRBJ2-2 TRBD2 NA 16 TRBV19 CASHGGAGVNTGELFF TGTGCCAGTCACGGGGGGGCAGGCGTGAACACCGGGGAGCTGTTTTTT
TRBJ1-6 TRBD1 NA 16 TRBV9 CASRNGQGRGNSPLHF TGTGCCAGCAGAAATGGACAGGGCCGTGGTAATTCACCCCTCCACTTT
TRBJ2-3 TRBD2 NA 14 TRBV5-1 CASRSAGYTDTQYF TGCGCCAGCAGGTCAGCGGGGTACACAGATACGCAGTATTTT
TRBJ2-3 TRBD2 NA 17 TRBV5-4 CASSPKEAGDLLHTQYF TGTGCCAGCAGCCCCAAAGAGGCGGGAGACCTACTACATACGCAGTATTTT
TRBJ2-7 NA NA 14 TRBV6-5 CASSKAPDRGEQYF TGTGCCAGCAGTAAAGCCCCCGACCGCGGCGAGCAGTACTTC
TRBJ2-7 NA NA 11 TRBV7-6 CASSYSLEQYF TGTGCCAGCAGCTACTCGCTCGAGCAGTACTTC
TRBJ2-3 NA NA 15 TRBV5-1 CASSLGGSGTDTQYF TGCGCCAGCAGCTTAGGGGGGTCCGGAACAGATACGCAGTATTTT
TRBJ1-6 NA NA 17 TRBV18 CASSPRPSQGLRSPLHF TGTGCCAGCTCACCGAGGCCATCCCAGGGGTTGCGTTCACCCCTCCACTTT
TRBJ1-1 NA NA 18 TRBV5-1 CASSWGLGVVSMNTEAFF TGCGCCAGCAGCTGGGGCCTCGGAGTGGTCTCGATGAACACTGAAGCTTTCTTT
TRBJ1-5 TRBD1 few 14 TRBV6-1 CASRQGTGNQPQHF TGTGCCAGCAGACAAGGGACAGGAAATCAGCCCCAGCATTTT